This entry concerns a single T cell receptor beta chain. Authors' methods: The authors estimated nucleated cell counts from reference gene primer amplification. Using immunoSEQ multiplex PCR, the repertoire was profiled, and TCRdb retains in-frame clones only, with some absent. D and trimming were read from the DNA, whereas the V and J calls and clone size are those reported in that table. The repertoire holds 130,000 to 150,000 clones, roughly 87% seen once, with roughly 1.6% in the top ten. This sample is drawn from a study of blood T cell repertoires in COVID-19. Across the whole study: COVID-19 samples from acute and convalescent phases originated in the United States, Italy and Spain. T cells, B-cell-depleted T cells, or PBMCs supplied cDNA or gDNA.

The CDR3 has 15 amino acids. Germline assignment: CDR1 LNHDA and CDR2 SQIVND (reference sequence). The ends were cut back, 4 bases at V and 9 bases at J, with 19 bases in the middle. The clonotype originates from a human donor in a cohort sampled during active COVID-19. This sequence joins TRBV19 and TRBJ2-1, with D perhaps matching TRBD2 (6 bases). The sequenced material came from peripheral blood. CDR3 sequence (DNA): TGTGCCAGTAGTACACTAGCCCGCCAATTCGGTGAGCAGTTCTTC. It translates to CASSTLARQFGEQFF.